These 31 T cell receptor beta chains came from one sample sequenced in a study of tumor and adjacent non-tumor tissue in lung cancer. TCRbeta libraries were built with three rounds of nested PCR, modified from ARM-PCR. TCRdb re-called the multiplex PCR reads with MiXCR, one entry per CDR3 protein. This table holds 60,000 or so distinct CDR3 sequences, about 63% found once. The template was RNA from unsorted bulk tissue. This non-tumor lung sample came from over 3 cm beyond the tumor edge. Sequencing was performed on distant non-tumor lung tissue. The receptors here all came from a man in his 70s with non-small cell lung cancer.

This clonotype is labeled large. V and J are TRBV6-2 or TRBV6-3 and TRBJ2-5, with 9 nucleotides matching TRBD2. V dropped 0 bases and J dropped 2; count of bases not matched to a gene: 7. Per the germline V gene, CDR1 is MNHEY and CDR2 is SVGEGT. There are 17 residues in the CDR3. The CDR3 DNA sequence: TGTGCCAGCAGTTACTCGATCTCGCGGGGGGGTCAAGAGACCCAGTACTTC. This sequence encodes CASSYSISRGGQETQYF.

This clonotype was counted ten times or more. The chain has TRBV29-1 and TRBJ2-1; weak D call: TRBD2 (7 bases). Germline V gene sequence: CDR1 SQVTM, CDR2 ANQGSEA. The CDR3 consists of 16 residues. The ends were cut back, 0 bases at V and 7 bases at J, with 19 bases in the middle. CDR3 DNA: TGCAGCGTTGAAGATAGGGGGGGAGGGCGCCCAAATGAGCAGTTCTTC. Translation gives CSVEDRGGGRPNEQFF.

The CDR3, as DNA: TGTGCCAGCAGTGAAGCATGGACAGGGGTAGGCGACCAGTACTTC. Protein product: CASSEAWTGVGDQYF. The rearrangement links TRBV6-1 to TRBJ2-7; 9 nucleotides align to TRBD1. CDR3 length equals 15 residues. The germline gives CDR1 MNHNS, CDR2 SASEGT. V trimming: 0 bases; J trimming: 10 bases; junction bases outside the gene matches: 10.

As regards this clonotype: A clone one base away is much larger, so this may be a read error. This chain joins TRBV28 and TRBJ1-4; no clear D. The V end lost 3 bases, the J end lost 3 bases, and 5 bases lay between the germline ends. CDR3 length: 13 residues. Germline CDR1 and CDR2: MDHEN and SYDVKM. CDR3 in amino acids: CASSFQPNEKLFF. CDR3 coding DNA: TGTGCCAGCAGTTTCCAACCTAATGAAAAACTGTTTTTT.

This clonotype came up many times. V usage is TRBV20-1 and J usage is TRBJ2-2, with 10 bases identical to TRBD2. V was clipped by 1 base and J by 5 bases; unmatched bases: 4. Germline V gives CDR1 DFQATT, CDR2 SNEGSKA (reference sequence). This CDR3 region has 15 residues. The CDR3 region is CSARASGGGTGELFF. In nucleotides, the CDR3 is TGCAGTGCTAGAGCGAGCGGGGGGGGTACCGGGGAGCTGTTTTTT.

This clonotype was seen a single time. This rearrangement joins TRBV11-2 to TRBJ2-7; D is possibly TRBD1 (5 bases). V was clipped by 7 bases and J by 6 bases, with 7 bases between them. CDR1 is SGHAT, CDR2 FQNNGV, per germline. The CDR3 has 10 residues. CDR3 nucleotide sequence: TGTGCCAGCATAGGGGCCGAGCAGTACTTC. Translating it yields CASIGAEQYF.

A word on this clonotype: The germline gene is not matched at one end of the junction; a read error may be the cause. The CDR3 DNA reads TGTGCCAACAGCATACAGGGGTATATGGGACAGCAACAGTTCTTC. The encoded protein is CANSIQGYMGQQQFF. The rearrangement joins TRBV5-4 to TRBJ2-1; 7 bases agree with TRBD1. Germline CDR1 reads SGHNT; CDR2 reads YYREEE (reference sequence). There are 15 residues in the CDR3.

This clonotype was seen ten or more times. For the CDR3, the DNA is TGTGCCAGCAGCTTGGCGGAGGAGCAGTACTTC. Encoded protein: CASSLAEEQYF. The chain recombines TRBV5-4 with TRBJ2-7; D is ambiguous. This CDR3 has 11 amino acids. V gave up 0 bases and J gave up 7 bases, with 5 bases separating them. From germline, CDR1 is SGHNT and CDR2 YYREEE (reference sequence). The whole variable domain, remainder taken from reference TRBV5-4 and TRBJ2-7, is ETGVTQSPTHLIKTRGQQVTLRCSSQSGHNTVSWYQQALGQGPQFIFQYYREEENGRGNFPPRFSGLQFPNYSSELNVNALELDDSALYLCASSLAEEQYFGPGTRLTVT.

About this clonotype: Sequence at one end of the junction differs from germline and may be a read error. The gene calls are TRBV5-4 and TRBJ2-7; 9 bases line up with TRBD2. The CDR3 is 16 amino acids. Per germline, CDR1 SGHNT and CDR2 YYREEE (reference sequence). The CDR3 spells CASSPAMAGGISELYF. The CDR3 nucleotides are TGTGCCAGCAGCCCGGCGATGGCGGGAGGGATAAGCGAGCTGTACTTC.

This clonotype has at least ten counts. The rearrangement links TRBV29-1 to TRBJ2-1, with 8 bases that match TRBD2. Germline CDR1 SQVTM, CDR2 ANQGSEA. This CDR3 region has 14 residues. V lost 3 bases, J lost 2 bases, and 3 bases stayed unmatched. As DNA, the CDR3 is TGCAGCGTTGACACGGGAGGGCCCTACAATGAGCAGTTCTTC. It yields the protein CSVDTGGPYNEQFF.

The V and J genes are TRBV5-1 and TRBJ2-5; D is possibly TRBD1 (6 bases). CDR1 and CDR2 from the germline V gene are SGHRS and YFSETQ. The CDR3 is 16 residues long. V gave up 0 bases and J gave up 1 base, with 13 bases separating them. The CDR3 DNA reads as TGCGCCAGCAGCTTGGGGAACGACAGGCCCCAAGAGACCCAGTACTTC. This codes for CASSLGNDRPQETQYF.

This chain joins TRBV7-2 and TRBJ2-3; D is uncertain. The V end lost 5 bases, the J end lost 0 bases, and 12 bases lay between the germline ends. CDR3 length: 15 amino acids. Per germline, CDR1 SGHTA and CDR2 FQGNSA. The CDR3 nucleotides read TGTGCCAGCAGCCCAAGGTCCACTAGCACAGATACGCAGTATTTT. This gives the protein CASSPRSTSTDTQYF.

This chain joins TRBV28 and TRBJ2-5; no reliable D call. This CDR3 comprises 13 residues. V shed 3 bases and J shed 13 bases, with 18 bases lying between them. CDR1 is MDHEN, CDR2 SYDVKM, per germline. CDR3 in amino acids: CASSFPLQEAPYF. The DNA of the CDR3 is TGTGCCAGCAGTTTTCCTCTACAAGAGGCCCCGTACTTC.

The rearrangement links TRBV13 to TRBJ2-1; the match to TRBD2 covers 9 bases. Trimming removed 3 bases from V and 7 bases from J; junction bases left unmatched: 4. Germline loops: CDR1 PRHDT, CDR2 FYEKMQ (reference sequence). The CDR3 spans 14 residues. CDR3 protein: CASSFSGRPNEQFF. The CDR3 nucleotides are TGTGCCAGCAGCTTCAGCGGGAGGCCTAATGAGCAGTTCTTC. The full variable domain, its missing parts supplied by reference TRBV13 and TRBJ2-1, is AAGVIQSPRHLIKEKRETATLKCYPIPRHDTVYWYQQGPGQDPQFLISFYEKMQSDKGSIPDRFSAQQFSDYHSELNMSSLELGDSALYFCASSFSGRPNEQFFGPGTRLTVL.

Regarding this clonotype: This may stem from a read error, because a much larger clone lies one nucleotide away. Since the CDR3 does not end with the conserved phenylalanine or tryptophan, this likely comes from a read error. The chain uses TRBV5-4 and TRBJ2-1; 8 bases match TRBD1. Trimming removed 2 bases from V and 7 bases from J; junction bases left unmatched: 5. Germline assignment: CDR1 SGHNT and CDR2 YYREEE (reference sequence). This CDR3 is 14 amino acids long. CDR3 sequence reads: CASSFGQGANEQFS. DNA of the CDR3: TGTGCCAGCAGCTTTGGGCAGGGGGCGAATGAGCAGTTCTCC.

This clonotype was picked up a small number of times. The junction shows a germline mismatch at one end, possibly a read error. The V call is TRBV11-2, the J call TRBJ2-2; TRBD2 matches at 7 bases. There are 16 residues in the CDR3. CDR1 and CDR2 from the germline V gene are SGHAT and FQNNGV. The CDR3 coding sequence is TGTGCCAGTAGCTTGGATCGACTAGCCTCGGCCGGGGACCTGTTTTTT. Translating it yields CASSLDRLASAGDLFF.

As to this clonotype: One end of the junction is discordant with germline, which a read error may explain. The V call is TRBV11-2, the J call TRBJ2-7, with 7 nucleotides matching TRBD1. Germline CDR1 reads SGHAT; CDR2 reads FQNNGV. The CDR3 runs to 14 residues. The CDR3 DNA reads TGTGTCAGCAGCGAGGGGGACAGAAAGTACGTGCAGTACTTC. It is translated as CVSSEGDRKYVQYF.

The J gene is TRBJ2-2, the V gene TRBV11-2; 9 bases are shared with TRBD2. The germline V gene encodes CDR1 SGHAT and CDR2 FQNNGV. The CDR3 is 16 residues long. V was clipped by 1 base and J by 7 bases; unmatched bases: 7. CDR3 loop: CASSLVGSGGIGELFF. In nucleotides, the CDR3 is TGTGCCAGCAGCTTAGTGGGTAGCGGGGGCATCGGGGAGCTGTTTTTT.

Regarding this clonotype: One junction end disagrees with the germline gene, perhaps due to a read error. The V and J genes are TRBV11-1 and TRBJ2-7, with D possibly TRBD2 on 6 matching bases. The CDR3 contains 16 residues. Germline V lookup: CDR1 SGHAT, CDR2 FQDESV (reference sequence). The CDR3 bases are TGTGCCATCAGCTCAGCGCGACTAGAGGACTCCTACGAGCCGTACTTC. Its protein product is CAISSARLEDSYEPYF.

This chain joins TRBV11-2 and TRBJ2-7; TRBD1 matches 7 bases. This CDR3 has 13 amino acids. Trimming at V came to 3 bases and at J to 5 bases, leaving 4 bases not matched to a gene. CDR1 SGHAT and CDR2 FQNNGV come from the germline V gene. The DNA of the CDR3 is TGTGCCAGCAGCTTGGGAACAGGGGACGAGCAGTACTTC. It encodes CASSLGTGDEQYF.

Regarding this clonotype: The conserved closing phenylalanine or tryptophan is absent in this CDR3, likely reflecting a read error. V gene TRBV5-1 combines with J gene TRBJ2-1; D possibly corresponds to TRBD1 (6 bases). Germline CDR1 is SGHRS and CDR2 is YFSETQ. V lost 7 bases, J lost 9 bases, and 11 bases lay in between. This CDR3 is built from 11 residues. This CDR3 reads CASFGGGEQFI. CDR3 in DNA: TGCGCCAGCTTTGGGGGCGGTGAGCAGTTCATC.

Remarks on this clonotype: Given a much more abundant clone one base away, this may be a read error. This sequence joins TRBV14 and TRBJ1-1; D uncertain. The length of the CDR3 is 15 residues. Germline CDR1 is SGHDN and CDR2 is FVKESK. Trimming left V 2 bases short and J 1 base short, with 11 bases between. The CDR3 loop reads CASSQLSGQNTEAFF. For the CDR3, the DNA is TGTGCCAGCAGCCAACTGTCAGGCCAGAACACTGAAGCTTTCTTT. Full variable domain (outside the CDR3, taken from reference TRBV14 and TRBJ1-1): EAGVTQFPSHSVIEKGQTVTLRCDPISGHDNLYWYRRVMGKEIKFLLHFVKESKQDESGMPNNRFLAERTGGTYSTLKVQPAELEDSGVYFCASSQLSGQNTEAFFGQGTRLTVV.

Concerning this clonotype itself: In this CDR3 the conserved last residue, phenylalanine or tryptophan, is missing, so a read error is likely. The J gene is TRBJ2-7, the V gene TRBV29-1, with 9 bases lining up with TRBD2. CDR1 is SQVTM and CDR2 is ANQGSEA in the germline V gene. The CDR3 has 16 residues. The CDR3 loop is CGVEGVAGAASYEQYL. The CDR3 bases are TGCGGCGTTGAGGGGGTAGCGGGAGCCGCCTCCTACGAGCAGTACTTA.

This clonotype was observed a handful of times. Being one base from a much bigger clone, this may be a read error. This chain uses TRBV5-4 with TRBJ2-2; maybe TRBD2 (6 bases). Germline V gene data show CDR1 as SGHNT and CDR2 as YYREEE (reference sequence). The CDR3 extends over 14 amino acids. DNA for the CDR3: TGTGCCAGCAGCTCAGCCACCCAGTCCGGGGGGCTGTTTTTT. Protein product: CASSSATQSGGLFF. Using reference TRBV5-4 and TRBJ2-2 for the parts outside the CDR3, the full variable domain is ETGVTQSPTHLIKTRGQQVTLRCSSQSGHNTVSWYQQALGQGPQFIFQYYREEENGRGNFPPRFSGLQFPNYSSELNVNALELDDSALYLCASSSATQSGGLFFGEGSRLTVL.

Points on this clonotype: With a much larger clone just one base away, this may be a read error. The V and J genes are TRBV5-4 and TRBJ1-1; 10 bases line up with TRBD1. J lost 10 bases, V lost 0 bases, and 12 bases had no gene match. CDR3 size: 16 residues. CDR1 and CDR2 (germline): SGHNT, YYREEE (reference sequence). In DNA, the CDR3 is TGTGCCAGCAGCTTGGGGCGGGACAGGGGCAGAAATGGAGCTTTCTTT. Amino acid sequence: CASSLGRDRGRNGAFF.

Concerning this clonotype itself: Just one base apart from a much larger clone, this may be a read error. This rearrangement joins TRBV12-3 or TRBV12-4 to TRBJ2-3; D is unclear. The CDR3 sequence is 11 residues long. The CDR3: CTSSLLGTQYF. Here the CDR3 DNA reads TGTACCAGCAGTTTATTAGGTACGCAGTATTTT.

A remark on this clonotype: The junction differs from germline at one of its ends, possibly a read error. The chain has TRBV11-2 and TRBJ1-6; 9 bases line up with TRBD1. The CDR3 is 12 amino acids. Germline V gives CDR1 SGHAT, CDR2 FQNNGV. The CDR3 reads CGSSTGGSPLHF. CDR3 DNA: TGTGGCAGCAGCACAGGGGGCTCACCCCTCCACTTT. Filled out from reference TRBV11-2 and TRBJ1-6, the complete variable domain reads EAGVAQSPRYKIIEKRQSVAFWCNPISGHATLYWYQQILGQGPKLLIQFQNNGVVDDSQLPKDRFSAERLKGVDSTLKIQPAKLEDSAVYLCGSSTGGSPLHFGNGTRLTVT.

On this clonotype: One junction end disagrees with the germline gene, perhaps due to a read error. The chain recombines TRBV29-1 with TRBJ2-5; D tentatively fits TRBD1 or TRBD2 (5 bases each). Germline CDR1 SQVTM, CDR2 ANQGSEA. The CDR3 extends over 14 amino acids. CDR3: CGVLITGRMETQYF. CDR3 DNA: TGCGGCGTCCTCATAACGGGGCGAATGGAGACCCAGTACTTC.

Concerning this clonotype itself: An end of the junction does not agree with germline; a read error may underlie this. The CDR3 sequence: CAWVGGNRYEQHF. CDR3 nucleotides: TGTGCCTGGGTGGGGGGAAACCGATACGAGCAGCACTTC. This chain connects TRBV30 to TRBJ2-7; a weak D match, TRBD2 (6 bases). CDR3 size: 13 residues. Germline CDR1 is GTSNPN and CDR2 is SVGIG (reference sequence).

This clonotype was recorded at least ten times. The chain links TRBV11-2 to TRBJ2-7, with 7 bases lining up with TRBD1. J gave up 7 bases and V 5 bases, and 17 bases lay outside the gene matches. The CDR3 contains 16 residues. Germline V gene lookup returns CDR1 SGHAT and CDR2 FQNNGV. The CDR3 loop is CASSSHRTGADGEQYF. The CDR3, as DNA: TGTGCCAGCAGCAGTCACCGTACAGGGGCCGACGGGGAGCAGTACTTC. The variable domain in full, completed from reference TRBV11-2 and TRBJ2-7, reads EAGVAQSPRYKIIEKRQSVAFWCNPISGHATLYWYQQILGQGPKLLIQFQNNGVVDDSQLPKDRFSAERLKGVDSTLKIQPAKLEDSAVYLCASSSHRTGADGEQYFGPGTRLTVT.

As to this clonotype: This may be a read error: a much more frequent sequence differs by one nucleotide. In DNA form, the CDR3 reads TGTGCCAGCAGTGCACATGGTAACACTGAAGCTTTCTTT. This codes for CASSAHGNTEAFF. V usage is TRBV2 and J usage is TRBJ1-1; D remains ambiguous. Germline CDR1 reads SNHLY; CDR2 reads FYNNEI. The CDR3 totals 13 residues. V was pared by 4 bases and J by 2 bases, with 8 bases between.